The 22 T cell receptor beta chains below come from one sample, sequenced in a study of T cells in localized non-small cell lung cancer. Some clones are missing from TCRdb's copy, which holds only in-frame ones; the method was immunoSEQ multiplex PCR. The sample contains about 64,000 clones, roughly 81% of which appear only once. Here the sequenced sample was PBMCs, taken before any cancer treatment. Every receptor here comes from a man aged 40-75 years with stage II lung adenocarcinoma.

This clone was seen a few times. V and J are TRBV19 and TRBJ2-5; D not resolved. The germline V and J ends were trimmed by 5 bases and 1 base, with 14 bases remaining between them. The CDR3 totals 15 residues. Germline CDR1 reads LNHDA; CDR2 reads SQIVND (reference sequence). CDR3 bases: TGTGCCAGTAGTTGGGTTACAGACACCCAAGAGACCCAGTACTTC. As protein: CASSWVTDTQETQYF.

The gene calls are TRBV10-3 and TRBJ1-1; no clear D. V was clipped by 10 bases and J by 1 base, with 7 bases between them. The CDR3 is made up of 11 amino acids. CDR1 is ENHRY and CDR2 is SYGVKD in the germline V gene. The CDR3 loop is CASRQNTEAFF. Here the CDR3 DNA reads TGTGCCAGCCGCCAGAACACTGAAGCTTTCTTT.

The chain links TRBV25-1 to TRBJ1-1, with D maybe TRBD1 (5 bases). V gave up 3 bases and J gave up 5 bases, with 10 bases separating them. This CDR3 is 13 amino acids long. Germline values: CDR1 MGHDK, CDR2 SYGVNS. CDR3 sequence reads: CASSDSGRTEAFF. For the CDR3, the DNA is TGTGCCAGCAGTGACTCAGGGAGGACTGAAGCTTTCTTT.

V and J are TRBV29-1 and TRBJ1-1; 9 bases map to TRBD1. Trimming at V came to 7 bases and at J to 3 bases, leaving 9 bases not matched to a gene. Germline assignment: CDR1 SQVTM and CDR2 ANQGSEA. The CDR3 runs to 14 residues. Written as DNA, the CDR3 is TGCAGCGGTGGGGCCGGGACAGGGTACACTGAAGCTTTCTTT. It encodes CSGGAGTGYTEAFF.

The CDR3 here is CASSLRGDAFF. In DNA form, the CDR3 reads TGTGCCAGCAGCTTGAGGGGGGATGCTTTCTTT. The J gene is TRBJ1-1, the V gene TRBV7-2; a possible D gene is TRBD1 (6 bases). Trimming stripped 3 bases from V and 11 bases from J, with 10 bases between. This CDR3 is 11 amino acids long. The germline V gene has CDR1 SGHTA and CDR2 FQGNSA.

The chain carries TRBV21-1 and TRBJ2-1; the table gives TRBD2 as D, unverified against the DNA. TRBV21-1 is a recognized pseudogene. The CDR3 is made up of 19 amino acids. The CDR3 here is CASSKKLGGSQQAYNEQFF. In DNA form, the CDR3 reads TGTGCCAGCAGTAAAAAATTAGGCGGGTCCCAACAAGCCTACAATGAGCAGTTCTTC.

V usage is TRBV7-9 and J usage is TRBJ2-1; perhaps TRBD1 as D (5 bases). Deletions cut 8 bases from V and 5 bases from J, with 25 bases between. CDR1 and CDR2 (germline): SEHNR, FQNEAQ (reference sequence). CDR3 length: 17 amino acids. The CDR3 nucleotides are TGTGCCAGCGGACACGAAACTGTAGACCGAAAGGACAATGAGCAGTTCTTC. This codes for CASGHETVDRKDNEQFF. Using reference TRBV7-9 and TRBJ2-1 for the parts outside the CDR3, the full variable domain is DTGVSQNPRHKITKRGQNVTFRCDPISEHNRLYWYRQTLGQGPEFLTYFQNEAQLEKSRLLSDRFSAERPKGSFSTLEIQRTEQGDSAMYLCASGHETVDRKDNEQFFGPGTRLTVL.

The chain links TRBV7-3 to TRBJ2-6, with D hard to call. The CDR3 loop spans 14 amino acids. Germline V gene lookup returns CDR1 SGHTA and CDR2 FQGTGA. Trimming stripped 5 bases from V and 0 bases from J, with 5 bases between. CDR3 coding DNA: TGTGCCAGCAGCCCCGTCTCTGGGGCCAACGTCCTGACTTTC. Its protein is CASSPVSGANVLTF.

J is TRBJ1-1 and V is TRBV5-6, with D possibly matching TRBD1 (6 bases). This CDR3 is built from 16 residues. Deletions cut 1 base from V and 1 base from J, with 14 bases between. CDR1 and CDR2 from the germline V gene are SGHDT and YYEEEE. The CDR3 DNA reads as TGTGCCAGCAGCTTGTGGGGGGCTGGGAAGAACACTGAAGCTTTCTTT. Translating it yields CASSLWGAGKNTEAFF.

The CDR3 protein is CASSGTASRTDTQYF. The CDR3 DNA sequence: TGTGCCAGTAGCGGGACAGCCTCACGAACAGATACGCAGTATTTT. This chain uses TRBV19 with TRBJ2-3, with 7 bases matching TRBD1. Unmatched junction bases numbered 9, after V lost 6 bases and J lost 3 bases. This CDR3 has 15 amino acids. Germline values: CDR1 LNHDA, CDR2 SQIVND (reference sequence). The entire variable domain, with the rest obtained from reference TRBV19 and TRBJ2-3, is as follows: DGGITQSPKYLFRKEGQNVTLSCEQNLNHDAMYWYRQDPGQGLRLIYYSQIVNDFQKGDIAEGYSVSREKKESFPLTVTSAQKNPTAFYLCASSGTASRTDTQYFGPGTRLTVL.

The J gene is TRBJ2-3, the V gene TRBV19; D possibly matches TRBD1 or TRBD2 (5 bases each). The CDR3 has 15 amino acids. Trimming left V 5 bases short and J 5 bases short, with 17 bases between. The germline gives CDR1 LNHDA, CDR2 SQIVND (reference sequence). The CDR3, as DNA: TGTGCCAGTAGTTGGGGGAGCTCCCTTGGAGATACGCAGTATTTT. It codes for CASSWGSSLGDTQYF.

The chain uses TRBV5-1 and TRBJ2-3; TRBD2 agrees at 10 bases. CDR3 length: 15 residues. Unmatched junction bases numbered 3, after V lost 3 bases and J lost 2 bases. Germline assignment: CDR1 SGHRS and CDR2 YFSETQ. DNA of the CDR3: TGCGCCAGCAGCTCTACTAGCGGGAACACAGATACGCAGTATTTT. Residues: CASSSTSGNTDTQYF.

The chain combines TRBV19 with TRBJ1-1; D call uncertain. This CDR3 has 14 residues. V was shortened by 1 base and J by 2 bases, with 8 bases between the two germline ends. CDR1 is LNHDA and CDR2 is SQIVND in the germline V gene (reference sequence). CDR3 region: CASSIVGLNTEAFF. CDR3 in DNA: TGTGCCAGTAGTATAGTAGGACTTAACACTGAAGCTTTCTTT.

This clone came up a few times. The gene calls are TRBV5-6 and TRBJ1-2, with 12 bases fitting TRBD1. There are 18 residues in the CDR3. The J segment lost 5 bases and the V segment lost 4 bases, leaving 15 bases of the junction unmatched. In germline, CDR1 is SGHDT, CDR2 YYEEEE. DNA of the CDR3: TGTGCCAGCAGCCTGGGGACAGGGGGCTCTCTTCCGCTTTATGGCTACACCTTC. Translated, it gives CASSLGTGGSLPLYGYTF.

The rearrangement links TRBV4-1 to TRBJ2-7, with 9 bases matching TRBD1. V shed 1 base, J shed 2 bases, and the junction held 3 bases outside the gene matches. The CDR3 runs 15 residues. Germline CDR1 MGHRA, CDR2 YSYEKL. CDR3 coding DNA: TGCGCCAGCAGCCAAGCCGGGACAGGGCCCTACGAGCAGTACTTC. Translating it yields CASSQAGTGPYEQYF.

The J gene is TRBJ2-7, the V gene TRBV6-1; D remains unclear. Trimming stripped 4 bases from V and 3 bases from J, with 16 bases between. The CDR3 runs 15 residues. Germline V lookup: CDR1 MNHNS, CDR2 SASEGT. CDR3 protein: CASSGEWQPYYEQYF. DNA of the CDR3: TGTGCCAGCAGTGGTGAGTGGCAGCCTTACTACGAGCAGTACTTC.

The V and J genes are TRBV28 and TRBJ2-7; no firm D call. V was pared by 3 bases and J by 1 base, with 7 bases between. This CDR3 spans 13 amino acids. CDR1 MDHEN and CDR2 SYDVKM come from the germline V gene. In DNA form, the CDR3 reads TGTGCCAGCAGTTTCGGCAGGTCCTACGAGCAGTACTTC. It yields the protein CASSFGRSYEQYF.

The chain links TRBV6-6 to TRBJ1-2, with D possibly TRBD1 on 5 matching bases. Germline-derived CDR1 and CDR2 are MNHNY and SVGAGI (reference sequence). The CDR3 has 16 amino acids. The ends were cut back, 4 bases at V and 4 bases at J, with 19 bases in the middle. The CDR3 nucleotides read TGTGCCAGCAGTTCTACAGGTCCGGGGACGTTCTATGGCTACACCTTC. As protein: CASSSTGPGTFYGYTF.

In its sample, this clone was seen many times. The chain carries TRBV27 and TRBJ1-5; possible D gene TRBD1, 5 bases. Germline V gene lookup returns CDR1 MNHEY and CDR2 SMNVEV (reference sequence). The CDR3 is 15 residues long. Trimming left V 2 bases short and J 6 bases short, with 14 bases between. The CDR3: CASSLGQGRFQPQHF. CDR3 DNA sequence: TGTGCCAGCAGTTTAGGGCAGGGAAGGTTTCAGCCCCAGCATTTT.

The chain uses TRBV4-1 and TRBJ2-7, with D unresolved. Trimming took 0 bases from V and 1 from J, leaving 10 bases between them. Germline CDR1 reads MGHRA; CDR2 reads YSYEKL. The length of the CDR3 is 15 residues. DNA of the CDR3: TGCGCCAGCAGCCAAGAATCACTGAGATCCTACGAGCAGTACTTC. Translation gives CASSQESLRSYEQYF.

CDR3 sequence: CASSPQGSEQYF. DNA for the CDR3: TGTGCCAGCAGTCCACAGGGGAGCGAGCAGTACTTC. The V gene is TRBV6-5, the J gene TRBJ2-7, with TRBD1 matching over 7 bases. The CDR3 sequence is 12 residues long. With V trimmed by 5 bases and J by 6 bases, 4 bases remained unmatched. Per the germline V gene, CDR1 is MNHEY and CDR2 is SVGAGI.

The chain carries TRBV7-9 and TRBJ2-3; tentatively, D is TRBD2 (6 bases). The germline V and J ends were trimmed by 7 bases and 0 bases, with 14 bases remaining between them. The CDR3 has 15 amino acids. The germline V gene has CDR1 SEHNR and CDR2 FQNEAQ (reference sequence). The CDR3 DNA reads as TGTGCCAGCACCCCCCTAGCGTCTAGCACAGATACGCAGTATTTT. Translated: CASTPLASSTDTQYF.